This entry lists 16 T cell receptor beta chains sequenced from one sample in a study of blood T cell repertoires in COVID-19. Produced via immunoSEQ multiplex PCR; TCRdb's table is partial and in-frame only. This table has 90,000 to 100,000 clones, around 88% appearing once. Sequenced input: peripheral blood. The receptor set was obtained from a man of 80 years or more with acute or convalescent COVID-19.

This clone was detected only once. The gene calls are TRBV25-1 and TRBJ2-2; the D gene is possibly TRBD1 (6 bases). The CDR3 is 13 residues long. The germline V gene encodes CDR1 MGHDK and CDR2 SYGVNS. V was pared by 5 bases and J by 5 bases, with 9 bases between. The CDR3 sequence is CASSPQGTGELFF. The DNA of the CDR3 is TGTGCCAGCAGTCCTCAGGGGACCGGGGAGCTGTTTTTT.

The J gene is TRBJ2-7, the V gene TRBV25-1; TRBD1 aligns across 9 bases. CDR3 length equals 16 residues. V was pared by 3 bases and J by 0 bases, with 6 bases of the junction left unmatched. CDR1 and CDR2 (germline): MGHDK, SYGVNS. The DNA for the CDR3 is TGTGCCAGCAGTGACCACGGGGGACAGGGCTCCTACGAGCAGTACTTC. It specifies CASSDHGGQGSYEQYF.

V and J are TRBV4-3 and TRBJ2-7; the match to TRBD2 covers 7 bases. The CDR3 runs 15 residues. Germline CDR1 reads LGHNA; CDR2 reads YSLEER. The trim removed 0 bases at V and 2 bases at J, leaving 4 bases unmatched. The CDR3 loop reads CASSQEGGGTYEQYF. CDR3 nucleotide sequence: TGCGCCAGCAGCCAAGAGGGGGGAGGGACCTACGAGCAGTACTTC.

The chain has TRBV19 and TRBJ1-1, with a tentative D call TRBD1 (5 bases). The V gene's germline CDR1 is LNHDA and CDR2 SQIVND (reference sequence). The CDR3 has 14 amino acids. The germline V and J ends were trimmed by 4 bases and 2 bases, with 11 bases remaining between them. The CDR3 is CASSTRVDNTEAFF. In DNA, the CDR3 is TGTGCCAGTAGTACCAGGGTTGATAACACTGAAGCTTTCTTT.

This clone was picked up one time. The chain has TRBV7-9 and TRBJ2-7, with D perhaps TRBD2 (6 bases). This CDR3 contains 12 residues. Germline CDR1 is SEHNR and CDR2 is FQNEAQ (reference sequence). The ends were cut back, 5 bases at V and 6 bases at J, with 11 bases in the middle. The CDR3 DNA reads TGTGCCAGCAGCATAACCGGGAGCGAGCAGTACTTC. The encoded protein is CASSITGSEQYF.

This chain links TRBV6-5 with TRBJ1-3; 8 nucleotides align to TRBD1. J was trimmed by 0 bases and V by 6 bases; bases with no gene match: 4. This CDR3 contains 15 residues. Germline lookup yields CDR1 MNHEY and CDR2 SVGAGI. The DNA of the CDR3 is TGTGCCAGCAGCTTCAGGGGGCCCTCTGGAAACACCATATATTTT. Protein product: CASSFRGPSGNTIYF.

CDR3 protein: CASREDGTNYGYTF. CDR3 nucleotide sequence: TGTGCCAGCAGGGAGGACGGAACTAACTATGGCTACACCTTC. The chain recombines TRBV6-5 with TRBJ1-2, with D hard to call. The CDR3 is 14 amino acids. The germline CDR1 and CDR2 sequences are MNHEY and SVGAGI. V dropped 6 bases and J dropped 0 bases, with 11 bases sitting between them.

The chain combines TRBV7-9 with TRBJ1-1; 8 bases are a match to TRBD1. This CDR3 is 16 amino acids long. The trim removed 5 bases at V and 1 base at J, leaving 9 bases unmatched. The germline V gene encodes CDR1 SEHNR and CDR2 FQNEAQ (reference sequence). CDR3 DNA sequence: TGTGCCAGCAGCGTAGACACGGGACAGGCGAACACTGAAGCTTTCTTT. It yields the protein CASSVDTGQANTEAFF.

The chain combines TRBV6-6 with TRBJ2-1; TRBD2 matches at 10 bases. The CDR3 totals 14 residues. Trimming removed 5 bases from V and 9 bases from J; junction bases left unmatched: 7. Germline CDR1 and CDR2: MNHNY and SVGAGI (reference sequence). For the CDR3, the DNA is TGTGCCAGCAGTCCAGGACGGACTAGCGGTGAGCAGTTCTTC. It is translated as CASSPGRTSGEQFF.

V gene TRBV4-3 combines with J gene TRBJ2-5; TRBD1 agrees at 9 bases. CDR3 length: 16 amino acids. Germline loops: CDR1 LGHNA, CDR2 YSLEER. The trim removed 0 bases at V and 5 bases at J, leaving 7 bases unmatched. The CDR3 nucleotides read TGCGCCAGCAGCCAAGATGGGGGGACAGGGAGGGAGACCCAGTACTTC. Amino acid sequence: CASSQDGGTGRETQYF.

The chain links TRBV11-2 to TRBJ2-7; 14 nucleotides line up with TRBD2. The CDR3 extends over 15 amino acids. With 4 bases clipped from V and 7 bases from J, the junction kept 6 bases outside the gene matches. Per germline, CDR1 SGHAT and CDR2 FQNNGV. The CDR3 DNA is TGTGCCAGCAGCTCGGGACTAGCGGGAGTTGGGGAGCAGTACTTC. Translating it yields CASSSGLAGVGEQYF.

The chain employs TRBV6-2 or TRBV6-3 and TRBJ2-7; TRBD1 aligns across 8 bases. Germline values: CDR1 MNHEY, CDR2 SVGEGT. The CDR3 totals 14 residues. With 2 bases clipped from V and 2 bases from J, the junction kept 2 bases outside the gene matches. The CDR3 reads CASSYPGQAYEQYF. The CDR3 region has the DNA TGTGCCAGCAGTTACCCGGGACAGGCCTACGAGCAGTACTTC.

CDR3 protein: CASSQTLRTARLAEGGYNEQFF. The CDR3 DNA follows: TGCGCCAGCAGTCAAACGCTTAGGACAGCCCGACTAGCGGAGGGAGGTTACAATGAGCAGTTCTTC. The genes are TRBV23-1 and TRBJ2-1, with TRBD2 identical over 9 bases. TRBV23-1 carries the ORF label, with uncertain function. This CDR3 comprises 22 residues. V dropped 2 bases and J dropped 4; count of bases not matched to a gene: 24.

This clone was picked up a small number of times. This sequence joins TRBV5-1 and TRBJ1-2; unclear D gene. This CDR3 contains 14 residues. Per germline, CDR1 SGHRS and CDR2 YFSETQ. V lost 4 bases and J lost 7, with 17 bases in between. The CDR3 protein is CASSRDAFRGGYTF. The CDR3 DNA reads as TGCGCCAGCAGCCGAGACGCCTTCAGAGGTGGCTACACCTTC.

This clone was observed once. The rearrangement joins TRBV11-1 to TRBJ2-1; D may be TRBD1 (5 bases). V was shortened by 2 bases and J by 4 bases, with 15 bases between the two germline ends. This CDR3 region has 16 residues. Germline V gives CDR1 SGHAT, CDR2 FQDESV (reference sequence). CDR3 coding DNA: TGTGCCAGCAGCTTACCAGATGGGGCAAAGTACAATGAGCAGTTCTTC. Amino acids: CASSLPDGAKYNEQFF.

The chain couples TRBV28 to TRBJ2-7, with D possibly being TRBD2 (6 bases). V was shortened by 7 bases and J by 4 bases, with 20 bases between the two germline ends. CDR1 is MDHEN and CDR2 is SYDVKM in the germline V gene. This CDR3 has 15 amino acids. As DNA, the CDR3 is TGTGCCAGCAAGCCCCGGGAGTGGCGGATATACGAGCAGTACTTC. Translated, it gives CASKPREWRIYEQYF.